A single sample gave rise to the 8 T cell receptor beta chains below, sequenced in a study of human T cells and chemical hapten exposure. The time point: patch test 3, about 24 weeks after DPC sensitization. Treatment reported: therapeutic diphenylcyclopropenone sensitization with weekly scalp DPC. MiXCR, applied by TCRdb to the RACE reads, yields one record per CDR3 protein. Here the sample spans 150,000 to 200,000 distinct CDR3 sequences, about 25% being singletons. The specimen was whole blood, collected in connection with sensitization to the hapten diphenylcyclopropenone (DPC). Source of these receptors: a middle-aged woman with alopecia areata. Some clones in this sample may be carry-over from other donors' samples.

The rearrangement joins TRBV6-5 to TRBJ1-3; D is unresolved. CDR1 and CDR2 from the germline V gene are MNHEY and SVGAGI. CDR3 length: 15 residues. V was shortened by 6 bases and J by 0 bases, with 12 bases between the two germline ends. The CDR3 DNA follows: TGTGCCAGCAGCCCGGACGGAATCTCTGGAAACACCATATATTTT. Amino acids: CASSPDGISGNTIYF.

The rearrangement uses TRBV28 and TRBJ1-1; 8 positions agree with TRBD1. CDR3 length equals 14 residues. The V and J ends lost 5 bases and 6 bases, in that order; junction bases with no gene match: 8. CDR1 MDHEN and CDR2 SYDVKM come from the germline V gene. The CDR3 sequence: CASSLTTGEAEAFF. The CDR3, as DNA: TGTGCCAGCAGTCTTACGACAGGGGAAGCTGAAGCTTTCTTT. The full variable domain, with the rest looked up from reference TRBV28 and TRBJ1-1, is DVKVTQSSRYLVKRTGEKVFLECVQDMDHENMFWYRQDPGLGLRLIYFSYDVKMKEKGDIPEGYSVSREKKERFSLILESASTNQTSMYLCASSLTTGEAEAFFGQGTRLTVV.

The sample holds many counts of this clonotype. V gene TRBV28 combines with J gene TRBJ1-5; TRBD1 matches at 9 bases. V shed 4 bases, J shed 5 bases, and the junction held 6 bases outside the gene matches. The CDR3 loop spans 15 amino acids. Germline V gives CDR1 MDHEN, CDR2 SYDVKM. CDR3 region: CASSSSGTGYQPQHF. CDR3 nucleotides: TGTGCCAGCAGTTCCTCCGGGACAGGGTATCAGCCCCAGCATTTT.

This clonotype was observed a handful of times. CDR3 sequence: CASTGGTYNEQFF. The CDR3 coding sequence is TGTGCCAGCACAGGGGGGACGTACAATGAGCAGTTCTTC. This sequence joins TRBV12-3 or TRBV12-4 and TRBJ2-1, with D tentatively TRBD1 (7 bases). Trimming took off 7 bases at V and 4 bases at J, with 11 bases between the two ends. There are 13 residues in the CDR3.

This clonotype was counted between two and nine times. This chain joins TRBV5-4 and TRBJ2-2, with TRBD2 as a possible D gene (7 bases). This CDR3 comprises 15 residues. Trimming cost V 4 bases and J 7 bases, with 17 bases left between them. Germline V gene data show CDR1 as SGHNT and CDR2 as YYREEE (reference sequence). The CDR3 DNA reads TGTGCCAGCAGCCACGGGGGGCGGGAGAACGGGGAGCTGTTTTTT. Translating gives CASSHGGRENGELFF.

The table lists this clonotype with a few counts. The chain has TRBV7-9 and TRBJ2-7; 8 bases match TRBD1. CDR1 is SEHNR, CDR2 FQNEAQ, per germline (reference sequence). The V and J ends lost 1 base and 4 bases, in that order; junction bases with no gene match: 0. The CDR3 extends over 13 amino acids. CDR3 amino acids: CASSLGTGYEQYF. The CDR3 nucleotides read TGTGCCAGCAGCTTAGGGACAGGGTACGAGCAGTACTTC. The whole variable domain, filled in from reference TRBV7-9 and TRBJ2-7, reads DTGVSQNPRHKITKRGQNVTFRCDPISEHNRLYWYRQTLGQGPEFLTYFQNEAQLEKSRLLSDRFSAERPKGSFSTLEIQRTEQGDSAMYLCASSLGTGYEQYFGPGTRLTVT.

This clonotype was detected only a few times. The chain employs TRBV28 and TRBJ2-1, with no clear D. V was pared by 2 bases and J by 10 bases, with 12 bases between. The germline CDR1 and CDR2 sequences are MDHEN and SYDVKM. The CDR3 has 13 residues. The CDR3 reads CASSLPPPREQFF. The CDR3 nucleotides are TGTGCCAGCAGTTTACCCCCCCCCAGGGAGCAGTTCTTC.

CDR3 nucleotides: TGTGCCAGCAGTTGGCACAGGGTGGGAAATGGCTACACCTTC. This codes for CASSWHRVGNGYTF. The chain has TRBV28 and TRBJ1-2, with TRBD1 as a possible D gene (6 bases). Per germline, CDR1 MDHEN and CDR2 SYDVKM. V lost 4 bases, J lost 6 bases, and 15 bases lay in between. The CDR3 extends over 14 amino acids.